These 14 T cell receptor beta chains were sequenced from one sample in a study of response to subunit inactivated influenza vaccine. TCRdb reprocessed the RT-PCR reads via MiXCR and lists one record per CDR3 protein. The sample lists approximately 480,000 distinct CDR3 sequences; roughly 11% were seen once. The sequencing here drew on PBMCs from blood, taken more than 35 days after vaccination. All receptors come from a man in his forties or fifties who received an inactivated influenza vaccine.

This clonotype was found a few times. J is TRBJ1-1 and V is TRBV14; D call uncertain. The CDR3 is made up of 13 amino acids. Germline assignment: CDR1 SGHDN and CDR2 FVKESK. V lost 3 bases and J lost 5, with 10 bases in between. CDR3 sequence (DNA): TGTGCCAGCAGCCATTCGGGTGGGACTGAAGCTTTCTTT. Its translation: CASSHSGGTEAFF.

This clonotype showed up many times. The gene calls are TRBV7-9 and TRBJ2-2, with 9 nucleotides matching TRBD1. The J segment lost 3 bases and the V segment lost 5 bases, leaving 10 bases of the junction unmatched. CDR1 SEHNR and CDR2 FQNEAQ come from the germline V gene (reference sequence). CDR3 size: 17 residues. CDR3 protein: CASSPYRDRADTGELFF. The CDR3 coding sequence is TGTGCCAGCAGCCCCTACCGGGACAGGGCTGACACCGGGGAGCTGTTTTTT. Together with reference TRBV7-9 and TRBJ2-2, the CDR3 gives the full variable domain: DTGVSQNPRHKITKRGQNVTFRCDPISEHNRLYWYRQTLGQGPEFLTYFQNEAQLEKSRLLSDRFSAERPKGSFSTLEIQRTEQGDSAMYLCASSPYRDRADTGELFFGEGSRLTVL.

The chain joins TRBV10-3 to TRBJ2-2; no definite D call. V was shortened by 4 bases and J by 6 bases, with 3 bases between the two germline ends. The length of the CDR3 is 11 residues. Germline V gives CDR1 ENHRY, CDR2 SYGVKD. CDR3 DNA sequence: TGTGCCATCAGTGCGTCCGGGGAGCTGTTTTTT. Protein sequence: CAISASGELFF.

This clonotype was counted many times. The CDR3 reads CASSLHREVTGELFF. CDR3 coding DNA: TGCGCCAGCAGCTTGCACAGGGAAGTCACCGGGGAGCTGTTTTTT. The rearrangement uses TRBV5-1 and TRBJ2-2, with a tentative D call TRBD1 (6 bases). Per the germline V gene, CDR1 is SGHRS and CDR2 is YFSETQ. CDR3 size: 15 residues. The V end lost 1 base, the J end lost 4 bases, and 11 bases lay between the germline ends.

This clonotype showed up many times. The CDR3 region is CSVESDRGGFYEQYF. CDR3 nucleotide sequence: TGCAGCGTTGAATCGGACAGGGGGGGTTTCTACGAGCAGTACTTC. The chain carries TRBV29-1 and TRBJ2-7; TRBD1 matches 10 bases. The CDR3 spans 15 residues. In germline, CDR1 is SQVTM, CDR2 ANQGSEA. The V segment lost 2 bases and the J segment 3 bases; nucleotides outside the gene matches: 7.

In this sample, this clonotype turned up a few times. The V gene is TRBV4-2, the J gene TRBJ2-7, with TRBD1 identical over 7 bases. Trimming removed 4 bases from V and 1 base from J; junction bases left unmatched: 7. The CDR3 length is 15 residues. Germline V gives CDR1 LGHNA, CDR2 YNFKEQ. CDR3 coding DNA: TGTGCCAGCAGCCTAGGGACAGCACATTCCTACGAGCAGTACTTC. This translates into CASSLGTAHSYEQYF.

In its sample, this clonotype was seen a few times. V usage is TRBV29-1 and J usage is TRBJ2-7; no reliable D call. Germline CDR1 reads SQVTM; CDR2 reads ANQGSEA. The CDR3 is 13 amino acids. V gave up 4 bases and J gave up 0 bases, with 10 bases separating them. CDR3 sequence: CSVAVSDSYEQYF. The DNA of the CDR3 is TGCAGCGTTGCTGTCAGCGACTCCTACGAGCAGTACTTC.

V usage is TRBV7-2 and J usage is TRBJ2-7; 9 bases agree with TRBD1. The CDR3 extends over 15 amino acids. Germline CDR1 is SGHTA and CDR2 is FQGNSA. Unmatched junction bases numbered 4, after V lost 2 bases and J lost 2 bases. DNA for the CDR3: TGTGCCAGCAGCTTATGGGGACAGGGAACCTACGAGCAGTACTTC. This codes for CASSLWGQGTYEQYF.

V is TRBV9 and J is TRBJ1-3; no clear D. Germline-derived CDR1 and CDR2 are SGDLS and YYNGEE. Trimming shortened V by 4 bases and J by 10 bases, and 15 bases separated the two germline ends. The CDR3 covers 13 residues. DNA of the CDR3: TGTGCCAGCAGCCCCCTGAAGGGCCCGACCATATATTTT. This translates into CASSPLKGPTIYF.

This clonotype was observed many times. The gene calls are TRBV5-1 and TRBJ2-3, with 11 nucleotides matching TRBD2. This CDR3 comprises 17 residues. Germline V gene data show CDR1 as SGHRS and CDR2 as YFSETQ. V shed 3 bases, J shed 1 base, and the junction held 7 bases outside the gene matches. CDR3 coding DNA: TGCGCCAGCAGCTCCCGACTAGCGGGGACCGGCACAGATACGCAGTATTTT. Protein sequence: CASSSRLAGTGTDTQYF.

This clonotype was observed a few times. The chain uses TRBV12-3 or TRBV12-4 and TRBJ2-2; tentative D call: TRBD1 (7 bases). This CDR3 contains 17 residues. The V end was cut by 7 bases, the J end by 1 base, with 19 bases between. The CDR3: CASTLADRRMNTGELFF. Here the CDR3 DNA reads TGTGCCAGCACCTTAGCGGACAGGAGAATGAACACCGGGGAGCTGTTTTTT.

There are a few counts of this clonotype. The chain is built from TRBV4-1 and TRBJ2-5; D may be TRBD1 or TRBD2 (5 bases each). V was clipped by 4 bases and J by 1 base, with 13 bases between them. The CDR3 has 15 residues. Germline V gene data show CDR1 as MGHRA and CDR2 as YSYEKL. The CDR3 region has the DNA TGCGCCAGCAGCCGTTGGGGGACGATCCAAGAGACCCAGTACTTC. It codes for CASSRWGTIQETQYF.

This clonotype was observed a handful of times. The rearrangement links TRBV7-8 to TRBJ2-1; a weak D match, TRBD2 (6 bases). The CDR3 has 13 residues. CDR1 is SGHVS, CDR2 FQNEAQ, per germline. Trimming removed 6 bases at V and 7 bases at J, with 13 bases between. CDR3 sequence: CASREGYGNEQFF. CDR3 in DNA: TGTGCCAGCAGGGAGGGGTACGGTAATGAGCAGTTCTTC.

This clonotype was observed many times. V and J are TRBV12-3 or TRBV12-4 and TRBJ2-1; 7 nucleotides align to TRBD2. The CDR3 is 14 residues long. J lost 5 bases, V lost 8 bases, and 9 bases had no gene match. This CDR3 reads CASFLAGVDNEQFF. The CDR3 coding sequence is TGTGCCAGCTTCTTGGCGGGAGTCGACAATGAGCAGTTCTTC.